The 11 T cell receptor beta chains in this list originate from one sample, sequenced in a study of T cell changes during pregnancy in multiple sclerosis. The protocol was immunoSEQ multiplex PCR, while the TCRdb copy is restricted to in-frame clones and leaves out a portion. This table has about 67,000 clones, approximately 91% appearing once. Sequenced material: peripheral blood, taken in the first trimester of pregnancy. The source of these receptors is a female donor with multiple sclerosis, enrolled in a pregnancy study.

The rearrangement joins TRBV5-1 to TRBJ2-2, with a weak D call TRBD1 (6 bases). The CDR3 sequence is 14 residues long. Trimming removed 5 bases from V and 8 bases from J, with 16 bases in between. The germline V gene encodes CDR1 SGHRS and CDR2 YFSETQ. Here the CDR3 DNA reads TGCGCCAGCAGGCTGACAGGAGGTGGAGGGGAGCTGTTTTTT. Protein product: CASRLTGGGGELFF.

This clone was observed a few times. The CDR3 spells CASRKQGGWTEAFF. CDR3 sequence (DNA): TGTGCCAGTAGGAAACAGGGAGGGTGGACTGAAGCTTTCTTT. The chain recombines TRBV19 with TRBJ1-1; D might be TRBD1 (6 bases). V dropped 6 bases and J dropped 5 bases, with 16 bases sitting between them. The CDR3 runs to 14 residues. The germline V gene encodes CDR1 LNHDA and CDR2 SQIVND (reference sequence).

CDR3 nucleotides: TGCGCCAGCAGCCGGACAGATTCCAGAAACACCATATATTTT. This gives the protein CASSRTDSRNTIYF. V is TRBV5-1 and J is TRBJ1-3; D is perhaps TRBD1 (6 bases). The germline V gene has CDR1 SGHRS and CDR2 YFSETQ. This CDR3 region has 14 residues. Trimming took off 4 bases at V and 5 bases at J, with 13 bases between the two ends.

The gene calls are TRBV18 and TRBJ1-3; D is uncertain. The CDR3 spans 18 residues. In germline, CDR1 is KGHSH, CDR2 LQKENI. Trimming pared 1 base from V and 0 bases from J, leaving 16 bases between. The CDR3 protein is CASSPQRAVLSSGNTIYF. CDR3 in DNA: TGTGCCAGCTCACCACAGCGGGCTGTCCTAAGCTCTGGAAACACCATATATTTT.

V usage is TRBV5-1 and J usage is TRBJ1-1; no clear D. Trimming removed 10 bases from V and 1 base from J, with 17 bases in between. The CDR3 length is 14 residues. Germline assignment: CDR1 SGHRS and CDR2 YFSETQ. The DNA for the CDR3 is TGCGCCGGCACCCCTCTCACAGCGAACACTGAAGCTTTCTTT. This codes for CAGTPLTANTEAFF.

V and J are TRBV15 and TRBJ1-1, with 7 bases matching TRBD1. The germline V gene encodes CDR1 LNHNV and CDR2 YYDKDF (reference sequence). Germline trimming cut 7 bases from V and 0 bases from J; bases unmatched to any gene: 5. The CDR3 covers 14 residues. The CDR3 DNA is TGTGCCACCACAGAGACAGGGATGAACACTGAAGCTTTCTTT. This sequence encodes CATTETGMNTEAFF. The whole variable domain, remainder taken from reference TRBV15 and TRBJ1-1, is DAMVIQNPRYQVTQFGKPVTLSCSQTLNHNVMYWYQQKSSQAPKLLFHYYDKDFNNEADTPDNFQSRRPNTSFCFLDIRSPGLGDTAMYLCATTETGMNTEAFFGQGTRLTVV.

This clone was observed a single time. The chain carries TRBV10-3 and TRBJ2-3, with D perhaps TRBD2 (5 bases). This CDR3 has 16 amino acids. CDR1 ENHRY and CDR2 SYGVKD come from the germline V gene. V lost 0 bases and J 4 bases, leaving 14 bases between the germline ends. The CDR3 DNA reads TGTGCCATCAGTGAGTCTTTTGGGAGAGATGCAGATACGCAGTATTTT. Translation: CAISESFGRDADTQYF.

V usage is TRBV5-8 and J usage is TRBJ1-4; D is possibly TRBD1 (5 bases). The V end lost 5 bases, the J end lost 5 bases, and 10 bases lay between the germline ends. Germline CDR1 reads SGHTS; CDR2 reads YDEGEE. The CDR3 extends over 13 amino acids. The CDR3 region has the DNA TGTGCCAGCAGAATCGGGGGGAATGAAAAACTGTTTTTT. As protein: CASRIGGNEKLFF.

CDR3 residues: CASSLIGLTSGSYEQYF. CDR3 nucleotide sequence: TGTGCCAGCAGCTTAATCGGTTTGACTAGCGGTTCCTACGAGCAGTACTTC. The chain couples TRBV7-2 to TRBJ2-7, with 9 bases that match TRBD2. This CDR3 region has 17 residues. Germline lookup yields CDR1 SGHTA and CDR2 FQGNSA. The junction had 9 bases not matched to a gene; V was cut back by 2 bases and J by 1 base.

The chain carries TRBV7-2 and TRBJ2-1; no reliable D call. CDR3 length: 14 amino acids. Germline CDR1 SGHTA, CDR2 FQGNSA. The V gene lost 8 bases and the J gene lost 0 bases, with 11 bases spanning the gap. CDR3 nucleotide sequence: TGTGCCAGCGTCCCGGAGCGCTCCTACAATGAGCAGTTCTTC. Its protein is CASVPERSYNEQFF.

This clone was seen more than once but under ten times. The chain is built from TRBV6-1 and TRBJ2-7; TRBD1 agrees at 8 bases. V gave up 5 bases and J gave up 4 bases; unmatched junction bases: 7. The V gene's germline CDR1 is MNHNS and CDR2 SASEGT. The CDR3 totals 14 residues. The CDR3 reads CASSNTGGGYEQYF. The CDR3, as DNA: TGTGCCAGCAGTAATACAGGGGGTGGATACGAGCAGTACTTC.